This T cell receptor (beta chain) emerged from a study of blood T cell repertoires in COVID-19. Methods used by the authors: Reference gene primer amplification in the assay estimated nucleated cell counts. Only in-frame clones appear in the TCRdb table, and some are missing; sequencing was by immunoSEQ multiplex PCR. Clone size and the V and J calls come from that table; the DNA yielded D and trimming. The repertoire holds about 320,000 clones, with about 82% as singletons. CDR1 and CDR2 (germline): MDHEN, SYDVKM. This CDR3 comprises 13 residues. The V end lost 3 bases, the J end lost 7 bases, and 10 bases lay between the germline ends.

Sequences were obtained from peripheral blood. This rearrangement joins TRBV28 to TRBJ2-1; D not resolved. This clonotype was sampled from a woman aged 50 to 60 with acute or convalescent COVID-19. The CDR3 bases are TGTGCCAGCAGTTTGGGTTCTAGAAATGAGCAGTTCTTC. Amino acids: CASSLGSRNEQFF.